The 27 T cell receptor beta chains below all came from one sample that was sequenced in a study of cytomegalovirus exposure and HLA in healthy donors. PCR used 60 Vbeta primers and 13 Jbeta primers. The protocol was immunoSEQ multiplex PCR, while the TCRdb copy is restricted to in-frame clones and leaves out a portion. This sample has about 94,000 clones, with 81% found just once. Sequenced sample: PBMCs. The receptors derive from a human donor in good health.

The chain carries TRBV14 and TRBJ1-3, with TRBD1 matching over 9 bases. This CDR3 comprises 15 residues. In germline, CDR1 is SGHDN, CDR2 FVKESK. V gave up 6 bases and J gave up 4 bases; unmatched junction bases: 7. The CDR3 protein is CASSLQTGGGNTIYF. In DNA form, the CDR3 reads TGTGCCAGCAGTCTTCAGACAGGGGGAGGAAACACCATATATTTT.

The chain uses TRBV5-1 and TRBJ2-7; 13 nucleotides line up with TRBD2. The CDR3 totals 17 residues. Per germline, CDR1 SGHRS and CDR2 YFSETQ. After removal of 0 bases from V and 2 bases from J, the junction contained 5 bases not matched to a gene. This CDR3 reads CASSLEILAGGAYEQYF. CDR3 coding DNA: TGCGCCAGCAGCTTGGAAATACTAGCGGGAGGGGCCTACGAGCAGTACTTC. The full variable domain, completed using reference TRBV5-1 and TRBJ2-7, is KAGVTQTPRYLIKTRGQQVTLSCSPISGHRSVSWYQQTPGQGLQFLFEYFSETQRNKGNFPGRFSGRQFSNSRSEMNVSTLELGDSALYLCASSLEILAGGAYEQYFGPGTRLTVT.

The rearrangement links TRBV7-2 to TRBJ1-5; D is perhaps TRBD1 (5 bases). V was pared by 3 bases and J by 3 bases, with 9 bases between. The CDR3 is 14 amino acids. Germline V lookup: CDR1 SGHTA, CDR2 FQGNSA. The CDR3 is CASSFSGINQPQHF. CDR3 sequence (DNA): TGTGCCAGCAGCTTTTCAGGGATCAATCAGCCCCAGCATTTT.

This chain joins TRBV14 and TRBJ2-1, with TRBD2 identical over 9 bases. Germline V gene data show CDR1 as SGHDN and CDR2 as FVKESK. The trim removed 2 bases at V and 4 bases at J, leaving 9 bases unmatched. The CDR3 runs to 17 residues. In DNA form, the CDR3 reads TGTGCCAGCAGCCAATTGAGCGGGGGGCTACGTTACAATGAGCAGTTCTTC. The encoded protein is CASSQLSGGLRYNEQFF.

There are a few counts of this clone. This chain links TRBV6-5 with TRBJ2-7, with TRBD2 matching 9 bases. CDR3 length equals 13 residues. With 6 bases clipped from V and 5 bases from J, the junction kept 5 bases outside the gene matches. Germline assignment: CDR1 MNHEY and CDR2 SVGAGI. Here the CDR3 reads CASRLAGRNEQYF. As DNA, the CDR3 is TGTGCCAGCAGGCTAGCGGGGCGGAACGAGCAGTACTTC.

This sequence joins TRBV2 and TRBJ2-1; unclear D gene. The germline V gene has CDR1 SNHLY and CDR2 FYNNEI. The CDR3 is 12 amino acids. Trimming shortened V by 4 bases and J by 4 bases, and 5 bases separated the two germline ends. The CDR3 protein is CASSVSYNEQFF. The CDR3 DNA is TGTGCCAGCAGTGTTTCATACAATGAGCAGTTCTTC. Full variable domain (missing parts from reference TRBV2 and TRBJ2-1): EPEVTQTPSHQVTQMGQEVILRCVPISNHLYFYWYRQILGQKVEFLVSFYNNEISEKSEIFDDQFSVERPDGSNFTLKIRSTKLEDSAMYFCASSVSYNEQFFGPGTRLTVL.

The V call is TRBV6-6, the J call TRBJ2-5, with 7 bases aligning to TRBD1. The CDR3 consists of 12 residues. J was trimmed by 5 bases and V by 6 bases; bases with no gene match: 3. Germline lookup yields CDR1 MNHNY and CDR2 SVGAGI (reference sequence). As DNA, the CDR3 is TGTGCCAGCAGCACCAGGGGGGAGACCCAGTACTTC. As protein: CASSTRGETQYF.

The sample holds a few counts of this clone. The rearrangement links TRBV19 to TRBJ2-7; 7 bases fit TRBD2. This CDR3 spans 14 amino acids. J lost 2 bases, V lost 6 bases, and 7 bases had no gene match. The germline V gene has CDR1 LNHDA and CDR2 SQIVND (reference sequence). For the CDR3, the DNA is TGTGCCAGTAGCTGGCGGGAGTTGGCCTACGAGCAGTACTTC. Translating gives CASSWRELAYEQYF.

The chain links TRBV28 to TRBJ2-7; 7 nucleotides match TRBD1. V dropped 2 bases and J dropped 2; count of bases not matched to a gene: 3. In germline, CDR1 is MDHEN, CDR2 SYDVKM. The CDR3 runs 14 residues. The CDR3 DNA reads TGTGCCAGCAGTTTACGGGACAGACCCTACGAGCAGTACTTC. It codes for CASSLRDRPYEQYF.

The chain links TRBV6-5 to TRBJ2-3; 8 bases are a match to TRBD1. Germline V gene data show CDR1 as MNHEY and CDR2 as SVGAGI. CDR3 length: 14 amino acids. J gave up 4 bases and V 2 bases, and 2 bases lay outside the gene matches. CDR3 nucleotides: TGTGCCAGCAGTTACGGACAGGGCGCAGATACGCAGTATTTT. It translates to CASSYGQGADTQYF.

The chain recombines TRBV28 with TRBJ1-3, with a weak D call TRBD1 (5 bases). V was pared by 8 bases and J by 4 bases, with 15 bases between. The CDR3 consists of 14 residues. Looked up from germline, CDR1 is MDHEN and CDR2 is SYDVKM. DNA of the CDR3: TGTGCCAGCCGTACCCAGGGTGGCGGAAACACCATATATTTT. Amino acid sequence: CASRTQGGGNTIYF.

This clone was picked up one time. The chain uses TRBV27 and TRBJ1-4, with TRBD1 matching 8 bases. CDR1 is MNHEY and CDR2 is SMNVEV in the germline V gene (reference sequence). V lost 5 bases and J lost 2; bases outside the gene matches: 7. CDR3 size: 16 residues. The CDR3 DNA reads as TGTGCCAGCAGTCCACATGACAGGGGTACTAATGAAAAACTGTTTTTT. It translates to CASSPHDRGTNEKLFF.

The chain combines TRBV4-3 with TRBJ2-7, with D maybe TRBD1 (5 bases). The CDR3 runs 13 residues. CDR1 and CDR2 from the germline V gene are LGHNA and YSLEER. V was clipped by 3 bases and J by 0 bases, with 6 bases between them. CDR3 in DNA: TGCGCCAGCAGCCAGGGGCCCTCCTACGAGCAGTACTTC. Amino acids: CASSQGPSYEQYF.

The chain has TRBV4-2 and TRBJ2-1; 8 bases fit TRBD1. This CDR3 has 16 amino acids. CDR1 and CDR2 from the germline V gene are LGHNA and YNFKEQ. J gave up 1 base and V 10 bases, and 12 bases lay outside the gene matches. CDR3 protein: CATGQGSESSYNEQFF. Written as DNA, the CDR3 is TGTGCCACCGGACAGGGTTCGGAATCATCCTACAATGAGCAGTTCTTC.

The rearrangement joins TRBV19 to TRBJ1-3, with 8 bases matching TRBD1. This CDR3 contains 14 residues. V was clipped by 5 bases and J by 4 bases; unmatched bases: 4. The germline V gene has CDR1 LNHDA and CDR2 SQIVND (reference sequence). DNA for the CDR3: TGTGCCAGTAGTCAGGGGGCAACCGGAAACACCATATATTTT. Residues: CASSQGATGNTIYF.

This sequence joins TRBV6-1 and TRBJ2-7, with D possibly TRBD1 on 6 matching bases. Looked up from germline, CDR1 is MNHNS and CDR2 is SASEGT. Trimming stripped 2 bases from V and 0 bases from J, with 8 bases between. This CDR3 contains 14 residues. The CDR3 coding sequence is TGTGCCAGCAGTGAAAGACAGGACTCCTACGAGCAGTACTTC. It is translated as CASSERQDSYEQYF.

V is TRBV28 and J is TRBJ1-1; D possibly corresponds to TRBD1 (5 bases). Trimming left V 5 bases short and J 4 bases short, with 14 bases between. The CDR3 runs 14 residues. CDR1 and CDR2 (germline): MDHEN, SYDVKM. CDR3 in amino acids: CASSPYGGTTEAFF. For the CDR3, the DNA is TGTGCCAGCAGTCCCTATGGGGGGACCACTGAAGCTTTCTTT. The full variable domain, rest sourced from reference TRBV28 and TRBJ1-1, is DVKVTQSSRYLVKRTGEKVFLECVQDMDHENMFWYRQDPGLGLRLIYFSYDVKMKEKGDIPEGYSVSREKKERFSLILESASTNQTSMYLCASSPYGGTTEAFFGQGTRLTVV.

The CDR3 region has the DNA TGTGCCAGCAGGGAGGACAGGGGCCCCTGGGCCCAGTACTTC. Translated, it gives CASREDRGPWAQYF. This chain joins TRBV27 and TRBJ2-5, with 9 bases aligning to TRBD1. CDR1 MNHEY and CDR2 SMNVEV come from the germline V gene (reference sequence). There are 14 residues in the CDR3. V was clipped by 6 bases and J by 9 bases; unmatched bases: 11.

The rearrangement links TRBV5-8 to TRBJ1-2; a possible D gene is TRBD1 (6 bases). CDR3 size: 15 residues. V was pared by 5 bases and J by 4 bases, with 18 bases between. Germline CDR1 SGHTS, CDR2 YDEGEE. CDR3 in amino acids: CASRPTGRYAYGYTF. For the CDR3, the DNA is TGTGCCAGCAGGCCCACAGGGCGCTATGCCTATGGCTACACCTTC.

V is TRBV21-1 and J is TRBJ2-3; the tabulated D call, TRBD2, remains unverified against the DNA. TRBV21-1 is assigned pseudogene status. This CDR3 region has 14 residues. CDR3 sequence reads: CASRPWRDTDTQYF. CDR3 DNA: TGTGCCAGCAGGCCTTGGCGGGACACAGATACGCAGTATTTT.

The V call is TRBV25-1, the J call TRBJ2-7, with D perhaps TRBD2 (5 bases). From germline, CDR1 is MGHDK and CDR2 SYGVNS. Trimming left V 1 base short and J 7 bases short, with 11 bases between. The CDR3 extends over 13 amino acids. CDR3 sequence reads: CASSESPLGEQYF. The CDR3 DNA reads TGTGCCAGCAGTGAATCCCCACTAGGGGAGCAGTACTTC.

In regard to this clone: The same CDR3 can be traced to other DNA sequences in this sample. V gene TRBV11-2 combines with J gene TRBJ2-2; 7 positions match TRBD1. V lost 9 bases, J lost 10 bases, and 14 bases stayed unmatched. This CDR3 region has 14 residues. Germline lookup yields CDR1 SGHAT and CDR2 FQNNGV. For the CDR3, the DNA is TGTGCCAGTCTCCTCAAAAGGGGGCGTCTGGAGCTGTTTTTT. Its translation is CASLLKRGRLELFF.

J is TRBJ2-1 and V is TRBV7-3; 10 bases are shared with TRBD2. Germline CDR1 is SGHTA and CDR2 is FQGTGA. The CDR3 has 15 residues. The V and J ends lost 1 base and 5 bases, in that order; junction bases with no gene match: 2. CDR3 in amino acids: CASSLSSGGNNEQFF. CDR3 coding DNA: TGTGCCAGCAGCTTAAGTAGCGGGGGGAACAATGAGCAGTTCTTC.

This chain uses TRBV9 with TRBJ2-7; 9 positions match TRBD1. Per the germline V gene, CDR1 is SGDLS and CDR2 is YYNGEE. J lost 9 bases, V lost 3 bases, and 7 bases had no gene match. The length of the CDR3 is 13 residues. This CDR3 reads CASSAGTGNVQYF. CDR3 in DNA: TGTGCCAGCAGCGCTGGGACAGGGAATGTGCAGTACTTC. The full variable domain, completed using reference TRBV9 and TRBJ2-7, is DSGVTQTPKHLITATGQRVTLRCSPRSGDLSVYWYQQSLDQGLQFLIQYYNGEERAKGNILERFSAQQFPDLHSELNLSSLELGDSALYFCASSAGTGNVQYFGPGTRLTVT.

The rearrangement joins TRBV7-9 to TRBJ1-2, with TRBD1 matching over 7 bases. CDR3 length: 13 residues. Looked up from germline, CDR1 is SEHNR and CDR2 is FQNEAQ (reference sequence). V lost 5 bases and J lost 4; bases outside the gene matches: 4. Written as DNA, the CDR3 is TGTGCCAGCAGCCCAGGGACAGTCTATGGCTACACCTTC. As protein: CASSPGTVYGYTF.

The chain joins TRBV2 to TRBJ1-4; the D is unclear. The V gene lost 4 bases and the J gene lost 0 bases, with 12 bases spanning the gap. This CDR3 comprises 16 residues. CDR1 and CDR2 from the germline V gene are SNHLY and FYNNEI. Here the CDR3 reads CASSVGGFATNEKLFF. CDR3 sequence (DNA): TGTGCCAGCAGTGTTGGAGGTTTTGCAACTAATGAAAAACTGTTTTTT.

The rearrangement joins TRBV7-3 to TRBJ2-1; the match to TRBD2 covers 8 bases. CDR1 is SGHTA and CDR2 is FQGTGA in the germline V gene. Trimming cost V 4 bases and J 2 bases; bases outside gene matches: 7. This CDR3 comprises 16 residues. CDR3 in amino acids: CASSSGGAGAYNEQFF. The DNA for the CDR3 is TGTGCCAGCAGCTCCGGGGGGGCGGGCGCCTACAATGAGCAGTTCTTC.